These 22 T cell receptor beta chains share one sample of origin, sequenced in a study of blood T cell repertoires in COVID-19. The method was immunoSEQ multiplex PCR; TCRdb's version includes in-frame clones alone and lacks a portion of them. The table has 330,000 or so clones, 87% seen once. Sequenced: peripheral blood. Every receptor here comes from a young man with COVID-19, enrolled during active disease.

The chain combines TRBV14 with TRBJ2-7; D not certain. Germline CDR1 and CDR2: SGHDN and FVKESK. With 1 base removed from V and 3 bases from J, the gap between germline ends came to 7 bases. The CDR3 loop spans 13 amino acids. The CDR3 is CASSQVFNYEQYF. In nucleotides, the CDR3 is TGTGCCAGCAGCCAAGTATTTAACTACGAGCAGTACTTC.

The CDR3 is CASRKMGGTQYF. CDR3 DNA sequence: TGTGCCAGCAGAAAGATGGGAGGTACGCAGTATTTT. V usage is TRBV6-5 and J usage is TRBJ2-3, with a tentative D call TRBD2 (6 bases). The CDR3 length is 12 residues. The germline V and J ends were trimmed by 6 bases and 8 bases, with 12 bases remaining between them. The germline CDR1 and CDR2 sequences are MNHEY and SVGAGI.

This chain joins TRBV5-1 and TRBJ2-3; TRBD1 agrees at 11 bases. The CDR3 is 16 amino acids. V shed 5 bases, J shed 2 bases, and the junction held 7 bases outside the gene matches. Germline CDR1 is SGHRS and CDR2 is YFSETQ. CDR3 amino acids: CASSRDRGKSTDTQYF. The DNA of the CDR3 is TGCGCCAGCAGTCGGGACAGGGGGAAGTCCACAGATACGCAGTATTTT.

In nucleotides, the CDR3 is TGCGCCAGCAGCCAGGGTCACAGGGACACTGAAGCTTTCTTT. As protein: CASSQGHRDTEAFF. This chain links TRBV4-3 with TRBJ1-1; TRBD1 might be the D (6 bases). Trimming took 3 bases from V and 3 from J, leaving 11 bases between them. Germline CDR1 LGHNA, CDR2 YSLEER. The CDR3 contains 14 residues.

This clone was seen only once. The chain couples TRBV9 to TRBJ1-2; the match to TRBD1 covers 11 bases. V trimming: 1 base; J trimming: 4 bases; junction bases outside the gene matches: 3. Germline V lookup: CDR1 SGDLS, CDR2 YYNGEE. The length of the CDR3 is 15 residues. CDR3 amino acids: CASSVRGQGAYGYTF. The CDR3 nucleotides read TGTGCCAGCAGCGTAAGAGGACAGGGGGCCTATGGCTACACCTTC.

This chain connects TRBV5-1 to TRBJ1-3; 7 bases line up with TRBD1. Looked up from germline, CDR1 is SGHRS and CDR2 is YFSETQ. The CDR3 is 16 amino acids. The J segment lost 1 base and the V segment lost 0 bases, leaving 4 bases of the junction unmatched. CDR3 nucleotides: TGCGCCAGCAGCTTGGGGCCAGGGGGTTCTGGAAACACCATATATTTT. It encodes CASSLGPGGSGNTIYF.

The rearrangement links TRBV28 to TRBJ1-2, with 8 bases aligning to TRBD1. The CDR3 length is 16 residues. In germline, CDR1 is MDHEN, CDR2 SYDVKM. J gave up 4 bases and V 8 bases, and 15 bases lay outside the gene matches. The CDR3: CASVSPSLQGGYGYTF. The CDR3 nucleotides are TGTGCCAGCGTATCTCCCTCGTTACAGGGGGGCTATGGCTACACCTTC.

This rearrangement joins TRBV19 to TRBJ2-1, with a weak D call TRBD1 (6 bases). CDR1 LNHDA and CDR2 SQIVND come from the germline V gene (reference sequence). Trimming took off 5 bases at V and 6 bases at J, with 11 bases between the two ends. The CDR3 runs 13 residues. In nucleotides, the CDR3 is TGTGCCAGTAGTTTCGGGACAACCAATGAGCAGTTCTTC. Encoded protein: CASSFGTTNEQFF.

The rearrangement joins TRBV18 to TRBJ2-1, with 8 positions matching TRBD1. This CDR3 has 12 residues. CDR1 is KGHSH, CDR2 LQKENI, per germline. The trim removed 1 base at V and 10 bases at J, leaving 0 bases unmatched. CDR3 DNA sequence: TGTGCCAGCTCACCACGGACAGGGGAGCAGTTCTTC. Translating gives CASSPRTGEQFF. The full variable domain, with the rest looked up from reference TRBV18 and TRBJ2-1, is NAGVMQNPRHLVRRRGQEARLRCSPMKGHSHVYWYRQLPEEGLKFMVYLQKENIIDESGMPKERFSAEFPKEGPSILRIQQVVRGDSAAYFCASSPRTGEQFFGPGTRLTVL.

The V gene is TRBV4-2, the J gene TRBJ2-1; the D gene is possibly TRBD1 (5 bases). Germline assignment: CDR1 LGHNA and CDR2 YNFKEQ. Between the trimmed V and J ends, which lost 0 bases and 10 bases, there was a span of 10 bases. The CDR3 runs 13 residues. The CDR3 DNA sequence: TGTGCCAGCAGCCAAGATAGGGGTGGAGAGCAGTTCTTC. This encodes CASSQDRGGEQFF.

This chain links TRBV3-1 (or the pseudogene TRBV3-2) with TRBJ2-7, with 8 bases lining up with TRBD2. The CDR3 has 14 residues. Germline loops: CDR1 LGHDT, CDR2 YNNKEL (reference sequence). Trimming removed 3 bases from V and 2 bases from J; junction bases left unmatched: 3. The CDR3 DNA reads as TGTGCCAGCAGCCATTCGGGAGGGCCCTACGAGCAGTACTTC. It specifies CASSHSGGPYEQYF.

This clone was seen a single time. This rearrangement joins TRBV12-5 to TRBJ2-1; TRBD2 matches 9 bases. Trimming at V came to 0 bases and at J to 7 bases, leaving 10 bases not matched to a gene. Germline V lookup: CDR1 LGHNT, CDR2 FRNRAP. The CDR3 length is 17 residues. The CDR3 here is CASGLVIGGGAVNEQFF. The CDR3 DNA reads TGTGCTAGTGGTTTGGTAATTGGCGGGGGGGCGGTTAATGAGCAGTTCTTC.

This clone is a singleton in its sample. J is TRBJ2-6 and V is TRBV19; 9 bases match TRBD1. Germline lookup yields CDR1 LNHDA and CDR2 SQIVND (reference sequence). The trim removed 2 bases at V and 4 bases at J, leaving 9 bases unmatched. The CDR3 covers 18 residues. CDR3 sequence: CASSILRDRATGANVLTF. In DNA form, the CDR3 reads TGTGCCAGTAGTATACTCCGGGACAGGGCAACCGGGGCCAACGTCCTGACTTTC.

V usage is TRBV7-8 and J usage is TRBJ1-2; TRBD1 agrees at 7 bases. V lost 1 base to trimming and J lost 2 bases; unmatched junction nucleotides: 13. This CDR3 comprises 18 residues. Germline V gene lookup returns CDR1 SGHVS and CDR2 FQNEAQ. The CDR3 DNA reads as TGTGCCAGCAGCTTAGTAAGGGGTGTGGGGACAGCAAACTATGGCTACACCTTC. This encodes CASSLVRGVGTANYGYTF. The full variable domain, with the rest looked up from reference TRBV7-8 and TRBJ1-2, is GAGVSQSPRYKVAKRGQDVALRCDPISGHVSLFWYQQALGQGPEFLTYFQNEAQLDKSGLPSDRFFAERPEGSVSTLKIQRTQQEDSAVYLCASSLVRGVGTANYGYTFGSGTRLTVV.

V usage is TRBV19 and J usage is TRBJ2-1; TRBD1 aligns across 12 bases. The CDR3 totals 14 residues. Germline V gives CDR1 LNHDA, CDR2 SQIVND (reference sequence). The V gene end was trimmed by 6 bases and the J gene end by 8 bases; junction bases not matched to a gene: 5. Here the CDR3 reads CASRPGQGADEQFF. The CDR3 DNA follows: TGTGCCAGTAGGCCGGGACAGGGGGCCGATGAGCAGTTCTTC.

The gene calls are TRBV11-2 and TRBJ2-2, with a possible D match to TRBD1 (5 bases). Germline-derived CDR1 and CDR2 are SGHAT and FQNNGV. This CDR3 is 16 amino acids long. The ends were cut back, 1 base at V and 4 bases at J, with 13 bases in the middle. The CDR3 sequence: CASSLARQGGTGELFF. In nucleotides, the CDR3 is TGTGCCAGCAGCTTAGCTCGGCAGGGCGGCACCGGGGAGCTGTTTTTT.

The chain joins TRBV28 to TRBJ1-2, with D possibly matching TRBD1 (5 bases). The CDR3 has 19 amino acids. Germline V gene data show CDR1 as MDHEN and CDR2 as SYDVKM. V lost 7 bases and J 0 bases, leaving 27 bases between the germline ends. The CDR3 reads CASIPPPRDGGDTNYGYTF. The DNA of the CDR3 is TGTGCCAGCATCCCACCCCCCCGCGACGGGGGGGATACTAACTATGGCTACACCTTC.

The V and J genes are TRBV5-5 and TRBJ2-7, with 7 bases fitting TRBD1. This CDR3 has 15 amino acids. Germline V gene data show CDR1 as SGHKS and CDR2 as YYEKEE (reference sequence). V lost 5 bases, J lost 3 bases, and 11 bases stayed unmatched. CDR3 protein: CASRFGDRLGYEQYF. The DNA of the CDR3 is TGTGCCAGCAGGTTCGGGGACAGACTCGGCTACGAGCAGTACTTC.

The chain recombines TRBV5-1 with TRBJ1-3; 7 bases align to TRBD1. With 6 bases clipped from V and 2 bases from J, the junction kept 5 bases outside the gene matches. CDR3 length: 14 residues. Looked up from germline, CDR1 is SGHRS and CDR2 is YFSETQ. The CDR3 nucleotides read TGCGCCAGCAACCCAGGGGGGCCTGGAAACACCATATATTTT. Protein product: CASNPGGPGNTIYF.

V is TRBV27 and J is TRBJ2-1, with no clear D. The CDR3 runs 13 residues. Germline V CDR1 and CDR2: MNHEY, SMNVEV (reference sequence). Trimming stripped 3 bases from V and 4 bases from J, with 7 bases between. In nucleotides, the CDR3 is TGTGCCAGCAGTTTGTCCAAATACAATGAGCAGTTCTTC. Amino acids: CASSLSKYNEQFF.

The chain uses TRBV19 and TRBJ2-1; 8 bases are a match to TRBD2. This CDR3 has 15 amino acids. V dropped 5 bases and J dropped 1; count of bases not matched to a gene: 4. Germline values: CDR1 LNHDA, CDR2 SQIVND (reference sequence). The CDR3 region is CASSLAGRSYNEQFF. CDR3 in DNA: TGTGCCAGTAGTCTAGCGGGTAGATCCTACAATGAGCAGTTCTTC.

The V and J genes are TRBV12-3 or TRBV12-4 and TRBJ1-1, with D perhaps matching TRBD1 (6 bases). Trimming shortened V by 5 bases and J by 5 bases, and 9 bases separated the two germline ends. This CDR3 has 12 residues. In DNA, the CDR3 is TGTGCCAGCAGTCACAGGGCTACTGAAGCTTTCTTT. Translating gives CASSHRATEAFF.